This TCR beta chain was sequenced during a study of cytomegalovirus exposure and HLA in healthy donors. Study background: Earlier, 150 million to 200 million T cells were analyzed, and 90 million to 120 million unique TCR beta sequences were found among them. Findings of the study overall: Earlier results showed most TCR beta V segments being productive about 90% or about 30% of the time. HLA alleles were associated with 15,000 to 20,000 TCR beta sequences in a later analysis at 0.05 false discovery rate.

Vbeta (60) and Jbeta (13) primers were used in the PCR. Profiled with immunoSEQ multiplex PCR; TCRdb holds only in-frame clones, not every one. There are about 140,000 clones in the sample; about 80% occur only once, and around 1.9% lies in the top ten. Between the trimmed V and J ends, which lost 0 bases and 2 bases, there was a span of 6 bases. CDR1 is LGHNA and CDR2 is YSLEER in the germline V gene. The length of the CDR3 is 14 residues. This clone showed up just a few times. Its antigen is not identified. This clonotype was obtained from a woman aged 40-49 years in good health and CMV-seronegative. What was sequenced was PBMCs. The chain has TRBV4-3 and TRBJ2-3; D is undetermined. This CDR3 reads CASSQDSLTDTQYF. The CDR3 nucleotides are TGCGCCAGCAGCCAAGACTCCCTCACAGATACGCAGTATTTT.